The entry below describes one T cell receptor (beta chain). Its specificity is not known. CDR3 length: 14 residues. CDR1 is SGHDN, CDR2 FVKESK, per germline. V lost 3 bases, J lost 6 bases, and 12 bases lay in between. Libraries were prepared by immunoSEQ multiplex PCR; TCRdb keeps only in-frame clonotypes and omits some of them. This sample has over 45,000 clones, with around 94% found just once. The sample belongs to a study of cytomegalovirus exposure and HLA in healthy donors. Study results and limitations: According to reports, the classifier identified cytomegalovirus status with high specificity and sensitivity.

The receptor's source is a man aged 18 to 35 in good health and CMV-seronegative. The sample consisted of PBMCs. The V gene is TRBV14, the J gene TRBJ2-1; no reliable D call. The CDR3 region is CASSHGGTTNEQFF. In nucleotides, the CDR3 is TGTGCCAGCAGCCACGGTGGAACTACCAATGAGCAGTTCTTC.